The 5 T cell receptor beta chains below were found in one sample sequenced in a study of cytotoxic CD8 clonotypes in ibrutinib-treated CLL. TCRdb's copy holds only in-frame clones and misses some; the assay was immunoSEQ multiplex PCR. The table lists about 270,000 clones, 60% to 80% of them singletons. The input for sequencing was PBMCs, taken at disease progression, from a patient treated with ibrutinib. The receptors were gathered from a human donor with chronic lymphocytic leukemia.

The rearrangement links TRBV6-5 to TRBJ2-7; a weak D match, TRBD2 (5 bases). The germline CDR1 and CDR2 sequences are MNHEY and SVGAGI. This CDR3 region has 14 residues. V was trimmed by 6 bases and J by 3 bases, leaving 15 bases between them. CDR3 sequence reads: CASSLTERGYEQYF. In DNA form, the CDR3 reads TGTGCCAGCAGCCTCACCGAACGGGGCTACGAGCAGTACTTC.

This clone was observed a few times. The CDR3 loop is CASSPGGSRRNEQFF. The CDR3 DNA sequence: TGTGCCAGCAGTCCGGGGGGATCTCGGCGCAATGAGCAGTTCTTC. The chain combines TRBV6-5 with TRBJ2-1, with 7 bases that match TRBD2. Germline trimming cut 5 bases from V and 6 bases from J; bases unmatched to any gene: 10. Germline CDR1 MNHEY, CDR2 SVGAGI. This CDR3 region has 15 residues.

V and J are TRBV18 and TRBJ1-2, with a possible D match to TRBD1 (6 bases). Per the germline V gene, CDR1 is KGHSH and CDR2 is LQKENI. Trimming left V 2 bases short and J 3 bases short, with 16 bases between. The CDR3 extends over 16 amino acids. CDR3 loop: CASSPLQGIPYYGYTF. CDR3 nucleotides: TGTGCCAGCTCACCATTACAGGGTATTCCCTACTATGGCTACACCTTC.

V usage is TRBV7-9 and J usage is TRBJ2-2; D call uncertain. The CDR3 loop spans 14 amino acids. V lost 1 base and J lost 6, with 9 bases in between. Germline V gene data show CDR1 as SEHNR and CDR2 as FQNEAQ (reference sequence). The CDR3 coding sequence is TGTGCCAGCAGCTTAGGTGGGATCGCCGGGGAGCTGTTTTTT. Translated: CASSLGGIAGELFF.

The chain uses TRBV7-6 and TRBJ2-2; 8 nucleotides match TRBD1. Per germline, CDR1 SGHVS and CDR2 FNYEAQ. With V trimmed by 4 bases and J by 2 bases, 3 bases remained unmatched. The CDR3 has 15 amino acids. The CDR3 reads CASSSDRDNTGELFF. The CDR3 DNA reads TGTGCCAGCAGCTCGGACAGGGATAACACCGGGGAGCTGTTTTTT.